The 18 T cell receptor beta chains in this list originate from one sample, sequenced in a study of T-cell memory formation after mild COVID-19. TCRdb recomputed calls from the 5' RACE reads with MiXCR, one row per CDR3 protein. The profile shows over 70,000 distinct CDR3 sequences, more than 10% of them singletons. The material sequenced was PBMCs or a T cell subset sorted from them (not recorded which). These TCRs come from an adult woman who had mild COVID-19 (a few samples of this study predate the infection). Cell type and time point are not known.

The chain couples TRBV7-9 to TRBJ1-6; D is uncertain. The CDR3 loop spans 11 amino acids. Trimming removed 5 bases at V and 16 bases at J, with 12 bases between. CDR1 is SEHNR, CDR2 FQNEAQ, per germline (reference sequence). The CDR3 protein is CASSVPGHLHF. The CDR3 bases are TGTGCCAGCAGCGTACCGGGCCATCTCCACTTT.

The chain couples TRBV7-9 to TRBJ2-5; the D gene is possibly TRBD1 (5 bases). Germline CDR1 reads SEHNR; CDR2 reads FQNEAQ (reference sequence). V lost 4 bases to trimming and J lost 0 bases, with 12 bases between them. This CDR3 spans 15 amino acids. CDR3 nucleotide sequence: TGTGCCAGCAGCTCGTTGGACACATACCAAGAGACCCAGTACTTC. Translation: CASSSLDTYQETQYF.

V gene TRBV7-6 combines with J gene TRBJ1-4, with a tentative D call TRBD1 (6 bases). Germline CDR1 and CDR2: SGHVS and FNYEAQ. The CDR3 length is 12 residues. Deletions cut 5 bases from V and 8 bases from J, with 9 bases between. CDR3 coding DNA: TGTGCCAGCAGCGGGGGGCAGGAAAAACTGTTTTTT. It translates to CASSGGQEKLFF.

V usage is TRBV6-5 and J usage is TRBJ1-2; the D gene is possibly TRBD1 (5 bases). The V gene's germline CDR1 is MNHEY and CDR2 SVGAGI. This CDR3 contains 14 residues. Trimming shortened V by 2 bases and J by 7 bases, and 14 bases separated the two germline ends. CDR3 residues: CASSYGQGSGGYTF. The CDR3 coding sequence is TGTGCCAGCAGTTACGGCCAGGGAAGCGGTGGCTACACCTTC.

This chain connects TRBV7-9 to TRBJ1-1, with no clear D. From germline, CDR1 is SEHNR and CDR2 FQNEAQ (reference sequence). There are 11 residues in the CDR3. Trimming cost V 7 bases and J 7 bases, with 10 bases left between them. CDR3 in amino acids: CASNDGGEAFF. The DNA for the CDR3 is TGTGCCAGCAACGACGGAGGTGAAGCTTTCTTT.

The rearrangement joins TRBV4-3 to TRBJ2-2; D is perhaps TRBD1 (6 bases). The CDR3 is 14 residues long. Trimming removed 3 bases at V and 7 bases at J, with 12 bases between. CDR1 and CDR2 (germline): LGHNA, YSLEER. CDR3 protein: CASSHSRGSGELFF. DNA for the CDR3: TGCGCCAGCAGCCACTCCAGGGGAAGCGGGGAGCTGTTTTTT.

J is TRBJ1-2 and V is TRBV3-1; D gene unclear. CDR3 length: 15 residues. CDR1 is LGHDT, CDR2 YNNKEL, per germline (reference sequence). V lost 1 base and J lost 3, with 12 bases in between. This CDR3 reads CASSQGQSLYYGYTF. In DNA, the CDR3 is TGTGCCAGCAGCCAAGGTCAGAGTCTCTACTATGGCTACACCTTC.

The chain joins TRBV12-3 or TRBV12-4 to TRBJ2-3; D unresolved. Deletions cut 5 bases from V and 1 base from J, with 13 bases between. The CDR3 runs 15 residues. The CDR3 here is CASSGLRQGTDTQYF. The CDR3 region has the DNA TGTGCCAGCAGTGGCCTAAGGCAGGGCACAGATACGCAGTATTTT.

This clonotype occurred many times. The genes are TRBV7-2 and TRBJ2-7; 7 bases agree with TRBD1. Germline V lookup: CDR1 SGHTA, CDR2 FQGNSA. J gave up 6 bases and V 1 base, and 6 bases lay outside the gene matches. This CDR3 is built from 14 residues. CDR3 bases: TGTGCCAGCAGCTTAGAGGGGGCTTACGGCGAGCAGTACTTC. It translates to CASSLEGAYGEQYF.

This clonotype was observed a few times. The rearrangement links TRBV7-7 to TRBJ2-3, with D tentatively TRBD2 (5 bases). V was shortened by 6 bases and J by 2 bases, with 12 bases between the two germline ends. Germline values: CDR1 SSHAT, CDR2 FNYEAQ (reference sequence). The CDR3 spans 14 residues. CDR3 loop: CASSDSGITDTQYF. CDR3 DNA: TGTGCCAGCAGTGATTCGGGGATCACAGATACGCAGTATTTT.

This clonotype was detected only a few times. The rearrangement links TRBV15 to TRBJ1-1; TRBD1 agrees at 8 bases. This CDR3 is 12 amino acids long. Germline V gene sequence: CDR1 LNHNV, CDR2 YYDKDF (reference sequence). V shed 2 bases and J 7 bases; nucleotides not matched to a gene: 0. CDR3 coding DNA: TGTGCCACCAGCAGAACAGGGGGTGAAGCTTTCTTT. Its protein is CATSRTGGEAFF.

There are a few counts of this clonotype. The CDR3 region has the DNA TGTGCCAGCAGCCAAGTAGGTCGGGAGGACTATGGCTACACCTTC. It encodes CASSQVGREDYGYTF. This rearrangement joins TRBV4-2 to TRBJ1-2; the D is unclear. V was trimmed by 1 base and J by 3 bases, leaving 12 bases between them. The CDR3 is 15 amino acids. The V gene's germline CDR1 is LGHNA and CDR2 YNFKEQ.

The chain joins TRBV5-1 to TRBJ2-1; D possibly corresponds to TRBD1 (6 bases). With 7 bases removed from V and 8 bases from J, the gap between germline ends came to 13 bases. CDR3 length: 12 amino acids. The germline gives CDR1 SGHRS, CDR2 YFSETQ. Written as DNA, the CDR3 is TGCGCCAGCGGCGGACAGACGGATGAGCAGTTCTTC. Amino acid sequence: CASGGQTDEQFF.

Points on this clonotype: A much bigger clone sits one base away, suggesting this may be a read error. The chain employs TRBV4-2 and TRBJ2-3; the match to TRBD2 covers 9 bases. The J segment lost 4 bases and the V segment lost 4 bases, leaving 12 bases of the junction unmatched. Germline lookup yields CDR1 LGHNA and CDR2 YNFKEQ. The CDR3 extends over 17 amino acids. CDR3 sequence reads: CASSPTSGWAGADTQYF. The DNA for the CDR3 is TGTGCCAGCAGCCCCACTAGCGGGTGGGCGGGGGCAGATACGCAGTATTTT.

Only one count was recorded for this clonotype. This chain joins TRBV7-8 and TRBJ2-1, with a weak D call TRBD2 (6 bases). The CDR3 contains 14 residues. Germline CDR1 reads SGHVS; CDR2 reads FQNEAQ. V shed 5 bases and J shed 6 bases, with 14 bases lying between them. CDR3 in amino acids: CASSRPREFNEQFF. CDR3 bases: TGTGCCAGCAGCCGTCCCCGGGAGTTCAATGAGCAGTTCTTC.

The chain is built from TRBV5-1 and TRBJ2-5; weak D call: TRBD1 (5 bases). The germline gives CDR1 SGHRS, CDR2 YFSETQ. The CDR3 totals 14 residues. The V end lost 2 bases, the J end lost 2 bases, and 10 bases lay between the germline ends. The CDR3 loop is CASSFRAGQETQYF. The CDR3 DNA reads TGCGCCAGCAGCTTTAGGGCAGGGCAAGAGACCCAGTACTTC.

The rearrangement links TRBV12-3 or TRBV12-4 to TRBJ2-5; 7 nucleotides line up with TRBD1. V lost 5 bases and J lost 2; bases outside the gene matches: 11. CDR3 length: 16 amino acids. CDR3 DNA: TGTGCCAGCAGTGACTTCCGGGACAGTAGGCAAGAGACCCAGTACTTC. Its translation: CASSDFRDSRQETQYF.

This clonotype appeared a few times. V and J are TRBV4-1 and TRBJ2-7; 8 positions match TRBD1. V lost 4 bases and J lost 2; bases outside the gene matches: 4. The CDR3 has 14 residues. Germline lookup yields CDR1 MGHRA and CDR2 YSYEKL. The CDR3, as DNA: TGCGCCAGCAGCCCGTTACAGGGGGCCTACGAGCAGTACTTC. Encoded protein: CASSPLQGAYEQYF.